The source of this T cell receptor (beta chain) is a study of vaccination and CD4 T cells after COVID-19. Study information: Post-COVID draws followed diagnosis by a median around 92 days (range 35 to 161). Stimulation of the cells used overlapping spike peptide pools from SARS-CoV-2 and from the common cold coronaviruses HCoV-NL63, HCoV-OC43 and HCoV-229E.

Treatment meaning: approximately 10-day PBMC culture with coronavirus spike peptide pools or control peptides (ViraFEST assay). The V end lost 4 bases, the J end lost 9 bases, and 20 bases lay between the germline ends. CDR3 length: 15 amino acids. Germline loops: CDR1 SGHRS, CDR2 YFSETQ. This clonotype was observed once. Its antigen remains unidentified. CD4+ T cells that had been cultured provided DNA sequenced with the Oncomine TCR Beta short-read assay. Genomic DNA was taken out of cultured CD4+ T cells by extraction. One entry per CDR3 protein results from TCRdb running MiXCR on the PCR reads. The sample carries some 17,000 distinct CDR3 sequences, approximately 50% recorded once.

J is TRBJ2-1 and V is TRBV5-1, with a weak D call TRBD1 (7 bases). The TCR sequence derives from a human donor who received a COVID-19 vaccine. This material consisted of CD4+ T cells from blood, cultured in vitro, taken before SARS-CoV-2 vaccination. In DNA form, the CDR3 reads TGCGCCAGCAGCGGAGGGACAGCGGATTGGGGTGAGCAGTTCTTC. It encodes CASSGGTADWGEQFF.